These T cell receptor beta chains were read from a single sample in a study of identical twins. Using its own MiXCR run on the 5' RACE reads, TCRdb lists one record per CDR3 protein. This sample yields a few hundred thousand distinct CDR3 sequences, of which 9.6% are seen a single time; roughly 3% belongs to the top ten. These records were also assigned to another study, of yellow fever vaccine responses in identical twins.

Source material: PBMCs. These receptors came from a young woman in good health. The CDR3 runs from the conserved cysteine through the conserved F or W. The order of the fields is V gene, J gene, CDR3 protein.

TRBV3-1	TRBJ2-3	CASSAGLAGLPVNTQYF
TRBV12-3/TRBV12-4	TRBJ2-7	CASSGDSAYEQYF
TRBV12-3/TRBV12-4	TRBJ2-1	CASSLGAGTYNEQFF
TRBV20-1	TRBJ2-5	CSARDPWGPAGQTQYF
TRBV28	TRBJ1-6	CASSPGTLGYSPLHF
TRBV6-6	TRBJ2-7	CASSQNSYEQYF
TRBV4-3	TRBJ2-1	CASSQTEREEDNEQFF
TRBV20-1	TRBJ2-7	CSAFSSGRGSSYEQYF
TRBV20-1	TRBJ2-1	CSALSGGKVEQFF
TRBV12-3/TRBV12-4	TRBJ1-5	CASSLQGGAKPQHF
TRBV6-5	TRBJ2-5	CASSMGKETQYF
TRBV3-1	TRBJ2-1	CASSQSQVGLGGNEQFF
TRBV7-3	TRBJ2-3	CASSLIPSTSADTQYF
TRBV29-1	TRBJ1-2	CSVGQGRANYGYTF
TRBV5-1	TRBJ1-1	CASIPGDIRGEAFF
TRBV24-1	TRBJ2-3	CATSDSGPGAAATQYF
TRBV29-1	TRBJ2-2	CSVAGETGELFF
TRBV5-6	TRBJ2-6	CASSLDRVGANVLTF
TRBV7-2	TRBJ2-5	CASSFGTSGSQETQYF
TRBV6-2/TRBV6-3	TRBJ1-6	CASSYGGWSASPLHF
TRBV5-1	TRBJ2-7	CASSLGDRGEQYF
TRBV7-2	TRBJ2-7	CASSPPGLAGGYEQYF
TRBV3-1	TRBJ2-1	CATGLAGDNEQFF
TRBV4-2	TRBJ2-1	CASSPLSGADSYNEQFF
TRBV20-1	TRBJ2-4	CSASRLAGGPNIQYF
TRBV20-1	TRBJ2-3	CSARGDRARDTQYF
TRBV7-2	TRBJ2-3	CASSKAVGPIGSDTQYF
TRBV4-1	TRBJ2-3	CASSQEMTGATQYF
TRBV6-1	TRBJ1-3	CASSRGQIGNTIYF
TRBV5-1	TRBJ1-1	CASSQGQGREAFF
TRBV28	TRBJ2-3	CASSFRGITDTQYF
TRBV6-5	TRBJ1-6	CASSYQTGANSPLHF
TRBV14	TRBJ2-1	CASSLTSSGEQFF
TRBV6-5	TRBJ2-1	CASSLGLAGGPIEQFF
TRBV29-1	TRBJ2-5	CSVEASGPAGTQYF
TRBV18	TRBJ2-1	CASSAAGTSGRNEQFF
TRBV5-1	TRBJ2-5	CASSFAVAGETQYF
TRBV28	TRBJ2-7	CASSLSGGDTKNYEQYF
TRBV7-2	TRBJ2-1	CASTLQPGTPNNEQFF
TRBV20-1	TRBJ2-1	CSARVTWEQFF
TRBV5-6	TRBJ2-1	CASSLGTSGILGGEFF
TRBV20-1	TRBJ2-5	CSARGTQGRGETQYF
TRBV7-2	TRBJ2-1	CASSSGVYNEQFF
TRBV7-9	TRBJ2-7	CASASPGAEEQYF
TRBV7-7	TRBJ2-3	CASSLGPTGEDTQYF
TRBV7-6	TRBJ2-3	CASSLGVGVSDTQYF
TRBV3-1	TRBJ2-1	CASSPATSSYNEQFF
TRBV12-3/TRBV12-4	TRBJ1-5	CASSLPGGRNQPQHF
TRBV20-1	TRBJ2-3	CSASPRSGSSTDTQYF
TRBV5-1	TRBJ2-3	CASSLSPTDTQYF
TRBV7-9	TRBJ1-6	CASSPFGLDNSPLHF
TRBV10-3	TRBJ2-3	CAIRSLAGLTDTQYF
TRBV10-3	TRBJ2-5	CAISGKPGQAPQETQYF
TRBV7-8	TRBJ2-7	CASSLGGGDRSYEQYF
TRBV5-1	TRBJ1-6	CASSAQGPPSPLHF